There are a few counts of the clone carrying this T cell receptor (beta chain). TCRdb called the PCR reads again in MiXCR, with one record for every CDR3 protein. The sample lists more than 85,000 distinct CDR3 sequences; roughly a third were seen once. The sample comes from a study of molecular identifiers for immune sequencing clone quantification. Germline CDR1 and CDR2: SEHNR and FQNEAQ (reference sequence). CDR3 length: 14 amino acids. The germline V and J ends were trimmed by 2 bases and 3 bases, with 11 bases remaining between them. V and J are TRBV7-9 and TRBJ2-7; possible D gene TRBD1, 6 bases. This clonotype was sampled from a human donor in good health. Some libraries in this study had Jurkat cell RNA spiked in. The sample comprised naive CD8+ T cells from blood, with Jurkat cell RNA spiked in. As to subset: FACS-sorted CD8+CD4-CCR7+CD45RA+ naive T cells. The CDR3 DNA sequence: TGTGCCAGCAGCTTAACAGGGCCGAACTACGAGCAGTACTTC. It codes for CASSLTGPNYEQYF.